This T cell receptor beta chain derives from a study of blood T cell repertoires in COVID-19. Study overall: Specimens from acute and convalescent COVID-19 originated in the United States, Italy and Spain.

How the authors handled the data: The assay estimated nucleated cells by amplifying reference gene primers. Clones were sequenced by immunoSEQ multiplex PCR, and TCRdb holds only the in-frame ones, with some missing. V, J and clone size are those of that table, while D and trimming were read from the DNA. The data show approximately 210,000 clones, roughly 82% seen once. J gave up 7 bases and V 0 bases, and 5 bases lay outside the gene matches. The germline gives CDR1 LGHNA, CDR2 YSLEER. The CDR3 totals 16 residues. The specimen sequenced was peripheral blood. This receptor was identified in a woman between 40 and 55 years old with acute or convalescent COVID-19. This chain joins TRBV4-3 and TRBJ2-2, with TRBD2 matching over 10 bases. In DNA, the CDR3 is TGCGCCAGCAGCCAAGAAGTAGCGGGAGGAGTCGGGGAGCTGTTTTTT. Its protein product is CASSQEVAGGVGELFF.